The next 10 T cell receptor beta chains were all read from a single sample in a study of T cell repertoires in cytomegalovirus infection (dated by TCRdb to the late 2010s). These receptors' targets are unknown. The sample's treatment or condition label, in plain terms: in vitro stimulation with specific CMV peptide epitopes to enrich CMV-specific T cells. For sequencing, an Illumina HiSeq 1500 was employed. TCRdb reprocessed the public reads (quality trimming at Q25 with fastp, clone calling with MiXCR) and kept in-frame beta chains. Each CDR3 protein gets just one entry, which takes the most common genes and DNA from the rows behind it. A total of 830,000 or so distinct CDR3 sequences appear in this sample, approximately 29% of them only once. The ten top clones hold roughly 12% of the sample. Material: cultured CD8+ T cells from PBMCs, obtained from culture after CMV antigen stimulation. The source is a human donor in good health (CMV status not recorded). Some clones in this sample may be carry-over from other donors' samples.

The rearrangement links TRBV19 to TRBJ2-3; 11 positions match TRBD2. The germline V gene has CDR1 LNHDA and CDR2 SQIVND (reference sequence). The V gene end was trimmed by 0 bases and the J gene end by 0 bases; junction bases not matched to a gene: 11. The CDR3 contains 20 residues. Here the CDR3 reads CASSIERGTSGRDSTDTQYF. The CDR3 nucleotides are TGTGCCAGTAGTATAGAAAGGGGGACTAGCGGCCGGGATAGCACAGATACGCAGTATTTT.

The chain recombines TRBV4-1 with TRBJ1-6, with TRBD1 matching over 7 bases. V shed 2 bases, J shed 11 bases, and the junction held 6 bases outside the gene matches. This CDR3 region has 14 residues. The germline V gene encodes CDR1 MGHRA and CDR2 YSYEKL. CDR3 nucleotide sequence: TGCGCCAGCAGCCAACTGACAGGGCGGGCACCCCTCCACTTT. Translation: CASSQLTGRAPLHF.

A word on this clonotype: This may arise from a read error, as a much more abundant clone is one base away. The chain employs TRBV6-5 and TRBJ1-5, with D perhaps TRBD1 (5 bases). The germline V gene encodes CDR1 MNHEY and CDR2 SVGAGI. V shed 10 bases and J shed 0 bases, with 10 bases lying between them. The CDR3 totals 13 residues. The DNA for the CDR3 is TGTGCCACCCGACAGTTTAGCAATCAGCCCCAGCATTTT. As protein: CATRQFSNQPQHF.

The J gene is TRBJ1-2, the V gene TRBV6-5; perhaps TRBD1 as D (5 bases). Germline-derived CDR1 and CDR2 are MNHEY and SVGAGI. This CDR3 contains 17 residues. V gave up 4 bases and J gave up 2 bases, with 20 bases separating them. In nucleotides, the CDR3 is TGTGCCAGCAGTTCACTTGGGACCCCCAAGGAAAACTATGGCTACACCTTC. Residues: CASSSLGTPKENYGYTF.

Ten or more counts support this clonotype. V usage is TRBV12-3 or TRBV12-4 and J usage is TRBJ2-7, with 9 bases fitting TRBD2. J lost 6 bases, V lost 4 bases, and 1 base had no gene match. The CDR3 spans 12 residues. CDR3 nucleotides: TGTGCCAGCAGTTCGGGACTAGCCGAGCAGTACTTC. It is translated as CASSSGLAEQYF.

This clonotype was found many times. The chain couples TRBV7-9 to TRBJ2-7; perhaps D is TRBD1 or TRBD2 (6 bases each). The CDR3 sequence is 16 residues long. V was cut by 4 bases and J by 0 bases, with 16 bases left in between. Germline V gene data show CDR1 as SEHNR and CDR2 as FQNEAQ (reference sequence). This CDR3 reads CASSSTGGPVSYEQYF. CDR3 sequence (DNA): TGTGCCAGCAGCTCAACCGGGGGCCCAGTCTCCTACGAGCAGTACTTC.

V usage is TRBV11-2 and J usage is TRBJ2-7, with a possible D match to TRBD1 (6 bases). V was pared by 5 bases and J by 2 bases, with 16 bases between. In germline, CDR1 is SGHAT, CDR2 FQNNGV. The CDR3 extends over 15 amino acids. The chain's CDR3 is CASSAQGSSTYEQYV. DNA of the CDR3: TGTGCCAGCAGCGCACAGGGCTCTTCTACCTACGAGCAGTACGTC.

The chain has TRBV11-2 and TRBJ2-7, with unresolved D. Looked up from germline, CDR1 is SGHAT and CDR2 is FQNNGV. The V gene lost 3 bases and the J gene lost 1 base, with 7 bases spanning the gap. This CDR3 is 13 amino acids long. The CDR3: CASSFGSSYEQYV. The CDR3 region has the DNA TGTGCCAGCAGCTTCGGATCTTCCTACGAGCAGTACGTC.

This clonotype was observed a few times. The chain recombines TRBV29-1 with TRBJ1-3; TRBD1 matches 8 bases. The J segment lost 3 bases and the V segment lost 1 base, leaving 2 bases of the junction unmatched. The CDR3 extends over 14 amino acids. The V gene's germline CDR1 is SQVTM and CDR2 ANQGSEA. CDR3 sequence (DNA): TGCAGCGTTGAAGTCAGGGGGCATGGAAACACCATATATTTT. Its translation is CSVEVRGHGNTIYF.

This chain joins TRBV6-2 or TRBV6-3 and TRBJ2-1; D may match TRBD1 or TRBD2 (5 bases each). CDR1 is MNHEY, CDR2 SVGEGT, per germline. This CDR3 contains 17 residues. Trimming stripped 0 bases from V and 0 bases from J, with 12 bases between. This chain's CDR3 is CASSYSPGTVSYNEQFF. The CDR3 DNA follows: TGTGCCAGCAGTTACTCCCCCGGGACGGTCTCCTACAATGAGCAGTTCTTC.